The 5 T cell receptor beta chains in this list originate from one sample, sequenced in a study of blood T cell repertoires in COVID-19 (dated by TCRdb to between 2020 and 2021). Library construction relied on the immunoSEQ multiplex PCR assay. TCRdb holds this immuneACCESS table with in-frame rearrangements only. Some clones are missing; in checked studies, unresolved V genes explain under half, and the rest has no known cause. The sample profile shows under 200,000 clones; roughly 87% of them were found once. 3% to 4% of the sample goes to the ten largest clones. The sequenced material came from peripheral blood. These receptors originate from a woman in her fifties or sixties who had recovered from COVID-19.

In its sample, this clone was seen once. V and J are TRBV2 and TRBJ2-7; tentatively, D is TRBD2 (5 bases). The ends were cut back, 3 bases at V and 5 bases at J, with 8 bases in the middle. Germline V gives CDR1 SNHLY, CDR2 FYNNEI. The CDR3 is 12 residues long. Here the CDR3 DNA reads TGTGCCAGCAGTGAGGCCGGGGACGAGCAGTACTTC. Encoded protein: CASSEAGDEQYF. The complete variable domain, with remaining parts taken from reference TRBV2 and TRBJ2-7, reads EPEVTQTPSHQVTQMGQEVILRCVPISNHLYFYWYRQILGQKVEFLVSFYNNEISEKSEIFDDQFSVERPDGSNFTLKIRSTKLEDSAMYFCASSEAGDEQYFGPGTRLTVT.

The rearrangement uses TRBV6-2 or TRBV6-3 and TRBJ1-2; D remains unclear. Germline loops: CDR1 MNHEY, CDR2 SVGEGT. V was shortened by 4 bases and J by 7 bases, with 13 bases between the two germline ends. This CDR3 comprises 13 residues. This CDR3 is CASSSLRSSGYTF. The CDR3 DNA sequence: TGTGCCAGCAGTTCCCTGAGGAGTTCTGGCTACACCTTC.

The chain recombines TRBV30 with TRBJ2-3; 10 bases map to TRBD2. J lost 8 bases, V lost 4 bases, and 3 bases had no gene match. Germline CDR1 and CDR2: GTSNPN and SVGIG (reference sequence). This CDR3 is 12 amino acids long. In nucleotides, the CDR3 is TGTGCCTGGAAAGCGGGGGGGGGTACGCAGTATTTT. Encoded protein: CAWKAGGGTQYF. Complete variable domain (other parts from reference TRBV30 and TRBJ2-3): SQTIHQWPATLVQPVGSPLSLECTVEGTSNPNLYWYRQAAGRGLQLLFYSVGIGQISSEVPQNLSASRPQDRQFILSSKKLLLSDSGFYLCAWKAGGGTQYFGPGTRLTVL.

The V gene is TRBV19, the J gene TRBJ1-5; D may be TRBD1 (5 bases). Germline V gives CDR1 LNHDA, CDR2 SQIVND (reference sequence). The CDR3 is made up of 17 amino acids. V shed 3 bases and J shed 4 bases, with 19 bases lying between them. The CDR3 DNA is TGTGCCAGTAGTATCTACTCAGGGTTAAGTGGAAATCAGCCCCAGCATTTT. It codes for CASSIYSGLSGNQPQHF.

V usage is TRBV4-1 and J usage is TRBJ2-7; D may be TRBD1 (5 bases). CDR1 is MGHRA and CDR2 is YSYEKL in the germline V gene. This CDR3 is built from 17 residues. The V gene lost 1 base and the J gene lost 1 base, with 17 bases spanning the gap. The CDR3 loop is CASSQGRQRFYSYEQYF. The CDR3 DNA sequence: TGCGCCAGCAGCCAAGGCCGACAGAGATTTTATTCCTACGAGCAGTACTTC.